Listed below are T cell receptor beta chains from one sample, sequenced in a study of beta chain features in type 1 diabetes. Produced via immunoSEQ multiplex PCR; TCRdb's table is partial and in-frame only. The table records about 740,000 clones, 13% of them present only once. The sequenced sample was naive CD4+ T cells from blood. The receptors stem from a man aged 18 to 35 with type 1 diabetes. Both conserved end residues are part of each CDR3. Each record gives: J gene, V gene, clone size, D gene, CDR3 protein, CDR3 DNA. The D gene is left open where the match is weak. Not all rows give a size; the values are once, few, many and, for expanded clones, a class.

TRBJ2-3 | TRBV29-1 | . | TRBD2 | CTLREGSTDTQYF | TGCACCCTGCGGGAGGGGAGCACAGATACGCAGTATTTT
TRBJ2-7 | TRBV11-2 | few | . | CASSLQGYEQYF | TGTGCCAGCAGCTTACAGGGCTACGAGCAGTACTTC
TRBJ1-5 | TRBV2 | few | . | CASIGPSEQPQHF | TGTGCCAGCATAGGACCGTCGGAGCAGCCCCAGCATTTT
TRBJ1-1 | TRBV28 | . | . | CASSLYPGVTVRTEAFF | TGTGCCAGCAGTTTATATCCAGGTGTTACGGTGCGTACTGAAGCTTTCTTT
TRBJ2-1 | TRBV30 | few | . | CAWSVSDLEQFF | TGTGCCTGGAGTGTCTCAGACTTGGAGCAGTTCTTC
TRBJ1-2 | TRBV30 | few | TRBD1 | CAWMPGGYNYGYTF | TGTGCCTGGATGCCAGGGGGATACAACTATGGCTACACCTTC
TRBJ1-1 | TRBV10-3 | . | . | CAISGKGGSIANTEAFF | TGTGCCATCAGTGGTAAGGGGGGTAGTATTGCGAACACTGAAGCTTTCTTT
TRBJ2-2 | TRBV7-3 | few | . | CASSLMARTNTGELFF | TGTGCCAGCAGCTTAATGGCCAGGACGAACACCGGGGAGCTGTTTTTT
TRBJ1-5 | TRBV6-4 | . | . | CASSDSGGSGPQHF | TGTGCCAGCAGTGACTCGGGGGGGTCGGGGCCCCAGCATTTT
TRBJ2-5 | TRBV29-1 | few | . | CSVAGYAETQYF | TGCAGCGTTGCAGGATATGCGGAGACCCAGTACTTC
TRBJ1-5 | TRBV6-1 | few | . | CASITGYSNQPQHF | TGTGCCAGCATCACAGGATATAGCAATCAGCCCCAGCATTTT
TRBJ1-1 | TRBV18 | few | . | CASSPGSEAFF | TGTGCCAGCTCACCAGGGTCTGAAGCTTTCTTT
TRBJ2-7 | TRBV6-6 | . | . | CASSYSIGQGYYEQYF | TGTGCCAGCAGTTACTCGATTGGGCAGGGGTACTACGAGCAGTACTTC
TRBJ2-7 | TRBV29-1 | few | . | CSVDQGLEQYF | TGCAGCGTCGATCAGGGTCTCGAGCAGTACTTC
TRBJ1-5 | TRBV28 | . | . | CASSLEPWGQPQHF | TGTGCCAGCAGTTTAGAACCCTGGGGTCAGCCCCAGCATTTT
TRBJ1-2 | TRBV15 | . | TRBD1 | CATSRGQGEAEGYTF | TGTGCCACCAGCAGAGGCCAGGGGGAAGCGGAAGGCTACACCTTC
TRBJ1-2 | TRBV29-1 | few | . | CSVGTVYGYTF | TGCAGCGTTGGGACGGTCTATGGCTACACCTTC
TRBJ1-2 | TRBV27 | few | TRBD1 | CASSFSDRVLGGYTF | TGTGCCAGCAGTTTCTCGGACAGGGTATTAGGTGGCTACACCTTC
TRBJ1-2 | TRBV4-1 | . | . | CASSPQGNNYGYTF | TGCGCCAGCAGCCCCCAGGGGAATAACTATGGCTACACCTTC
TRBJ1-1 | TRBV28 | . | . | CASIPPWGARGLNTEAFF | TGTGCCAGCATCCCACCGTGGGGGGCGAGGGGTCTGAACACTGAAGCTTTCTTT
TRBJ2-5 | TRBV7-6 | few | TRBD2 | CASSLVGASGETQYF | TGTGCCAGCAGCTTAGTAGGGGCTAGCGGGGAGACCCAGTACTTC
TRBJ2-4 | TRBV12-5 | few | . | CASSTGINIQYF | TGTGCTAGTTCCACAGGGATAAACATTCAGTACTTC
TRBJ2-7 | TRBV4-1 | few | TRBD2 | CASSRIRLAGEHEQYF | TGCGCCAGCAGCCGGATTCGACTAGCGGGGGAACACGAGCAGTACTTC
TRBJ2-7 | TRBV19 | . | . | CASSIEESGTVQYF | TGTGCCAGTAGTATAGAGGAGTCAGGGACGGTGCAGTACTTC
TRBJ2-2 | TRBV6-5 | few | . | CASSTPATGELFF | TGTGCCAGCAGTACCCCGGCTACCGGGGAGCTGTTTTTT
TRBJ2-5 | TRBV11-3 | . | . | CASSRGAGVQETQYF | TGTGCCAGCAGCCGCGGGGCAGGGGTCCAAGAGACCCAGTACTTC
TRBJ2-2 | TRBV29-1 | . | TRBD2 | CSGGGWDTGELFF | TGCAGCGGGGGAGGGTGGGACACCGGGGAGCTGTTTTTT
TRBJ2-2 | TRBV5-5 | few | . | CASSLVVNTGELFF | TGTGCCAGCAGCTTGGTAGTAAACACCGGGGAGCTGTTTTTT
TRBJ1-5 | TRBV30 | . | . | CAWSGQGTGNQPQHF | TGTGCCTGGAGTGGGCAGGGGACCGGGAATCAGCCCCAGCATTTT
TRBJ2-1 | TRBV29-1 | few | . | CSVGGLGTKYNEQFF | TGCAGCGTTGGCGGGTTAGGGACAAAATACAATGAGCAGTTCTTC
TRBJ1-5 | TRBV27 | few | . | CASSLREGQGQPQHF | TGTGCCAGCAGTTTACGGGAGGGGCAAGGGCAGCCCCAGCATTTT
TRBJ2-4 | TRBV4-1 | . | . | CASSQDRGPNIQYF | TGCGCCAGCAGCCAAGACAGGGGCCCAAACATTCAGTACTTC
TRBJ1-5 | TRBV6-6 | few | . | CASSYTEDQPQHF | TGTGCCAGCAGTTACACCGAAGATCAGCCCCAGCATTTT
TRBJ1-5 | TRBV28 | few | TRBD1 | CASRLTGSYSNQPQHF | TGTGCCAGCAGACTGACAGGGAGCTATAGCAATCAGCCCCAGCATTTT
TRBJ2-2 | TRBV7-9 | few | . | CASSLEGGPGELFF | TGTGCCAGCAGCTTAGAAGGGGGTCCCGGGGAGCTGTTTTTT
TRBJ2-1 | TRBV29-1 | few | . | CSADGGYNEQFF | TGCAGCGCCGACGGGGGATACAATGAGCAGTTCTTC
TRBJ1-1 | TRBV28 | . | TRBD1 | CASSGQGKAGPEAFF | TGTGCCAGCAGTGGACAGGGAAAGGCGGGCCCTGAAGCTTTCTTT
TRBJ1-1 | TRBV7-6 | few | TRBD1 | CASSSGQGTGTEAFF | TGTGCCAGCAGCTCGGGACAGGGGACAGGCACTGAAGCTTTCTTT
TRBJ1-6 | TRBV6-1 | few | TRBD1 | CASSEQGADNSPLHF | TGTGCCAGCAGTGAACAGGGGGCGGATAATTCACCCCTCCACTTT
TRBJ2-3 | TRBV11-2 | . | TRBD2 | CASSPSSGGREGTQYF | TGTGCCAGCAGCCCCTCTAGCGGGGGGCGAGAAGGTACGCAGTATTTT
TRBJ1-1 | TRBV30 | . | . | CAWSVLLGSGTEAFF | TGTGCCTGGAGTGTACTATTGGGGAGTGGCACTGAAGCTTTCTTT
TRBJ2-2 | TRBV5-1 | . | . | CASSLRTANTGELFF | TGCGCCAGCAGCTTACGGACAGCGAACACCGGGGAGCTGTTTTTT
TRBJ1-5 | TRBV30 | few | . | CAWRSDINQPQHF | TGTGCCTGGAGATCAGATATCAATCAGCCCCAGCATTTT
TRBJ2-3 | TRBV7-2 | . | TRBD2 | CASSLLAGGLDTQYF | TGTGCCAGCAGCCTCCTAGCGGGGGGTCTAGATACGCAGTATTTT
TRBJ1-1 | TRBV29-1 | few | TRBD1 | CSVSRGTVNTEAFF | TGCAGCGTTAGTCGCGGGACAGTGAACACTGAAGCTTTCTTT
TRBJ2-5 | TRBV7-3 | few | . | CASSLKTGTRGETQYF | TGTGCCAGCAGCTTAAAAACCGGGACTCGGGGAGAGACCCAGTACTTC
TRBJ2-5 | TRBV5-1 | few | . | CASTRRAGETQYF | TGCGCCAGCACCAGAAGGGCGGGCGAGACCCAGTACTTC